The 15 T cell receptor beta chains listed next were all sequenced from one sample in a study of blood T cell repertoires in COVID-19 (dated by TCRdb to about 2020). Preparation of the library involved the immunoSEQ multiplex PCR assay. What TCRdb holds here is the immuneACCESS table cut down to in-frame rearrangements. Part of the clones is not present; checked against another copy, under half of the missing clones reflect an unresolved V gene, and the others are unexplained. Present in this sample are approximately 440,000 clones, about nine tenths of which were seen just once. The ten largest clones represent approximately 0.65% of the sample. The sample was PBMCs or T cells enriched from blood (not recorded which). All receptors derive from a man younger than 30 who had recovered from COVID-19.

This chain joins TRBV11-2 and TRBJ2-5; D gene ambiguous. Looked up from germline, CDR1 is SGHAT and CDR2 is FQNNGV. The CDR3 extends over 13 amino acids. Trimming left V 3 bases short and J 5 bases short, with 10 bases between. CDR3 in amino acids: CASSFSNGETQYF. The CDR3 bases are TGTGCCAGCAGCTTCTCTAACGGGGAGACCCAGTACTTC.

The V gene is TRBV7-9, the J gene TRBJ1-4; maybe TRBD1 (6 bases). CDR3 length: 14 residues. Germline V CDR1 and CDR2: SEHNR, FQNEAQ (reference sequence). Trimming cost V 7 bases and J 3 bases, with 12 bases left between them. DNA for the CDR3: TGTGCCAGCACCACAGGGAAGGCTAATGAAAAACTGTTTTTT. As protein: CASTTGKANEKLFF.

The chain has TRBV2 and TRBJ1-1; maybe TRBD1 (6 bases). Germline-derived CDR1 and CDR2 are SNHLY and FYNNEI. The CDR3 covers 13 residues. Deletions cut 6 bases from V and 5 bases from J, with 13 bases between. The CDR3 spells CASRVDSRTEAFF. CDR3 sequence (DNA): TGTGCCAGCAGGGTGGACAGCCGTACTGAAGCTTTCTTT.

This clone has only a few counts. The rearrangement links TRBV4-1 to TRBJ2-1; 10 bases line up with TRBD2. The CDR3 extends over 17 amino acids. The ends lost 2 bases at V and 3 bases at J; junction bases unmatched: 7. The germline V gene encodes CDR1 MGHRA and CDR2 YSYEKL. The CDR3: CASSQSLAGADYNEQFF. The CDR3 coding sequence is TGCGCCAGCAGCCAAAGCCTAGCGGGAGCCGACTACAATGAGCAGTTCTTC.

The V call is TRBV15, the J call TRBJ2-7; D unresolved. Looked up from germline, CDR1 is LNHNV and CDR2 is YYDKDF (reference sequence). Trimming took 1 base from V and 6 from J, leaving 7 bases between them. The CDR3 is 12 amino acids. CDR3 region: CATSRGAGEQYF. The CDR3, as DNA: TGTGCCACCAGCAGAGGGGCAGGCGAGCAGTACTTC.

Of note for this clone: Other nucleotide sequences in the sample specify the same CDR3. The rearrangement uses TRBV3-1 (or the pseudogene TRBV3-2) and TRBJ1-5; D ambiguous. This CDR3 contains 13 residues. Germline V lookup: CDR1 LGHDT, CDR2 YNNKEL (reference sequence). The V gene lost 0 bases and the J gene lost 4 bases, with 4 bases spanning the gap. The CDR3 DNA reads TGTGCCAGCAGCCAAGACAGGAATCAGCCCCAGCATTTT. The encoded protein is CASSQDRNQPQHF.

The chain uses TRBV5-1 and TRBJ2-7; D unresolved. The CDR3 consists of 14 residues. The ends were cut back, 4 bases at V and 5 bases at J, with 16 bases in the middle. Germline V CDR1 and CDR2: SGHRS, YFSETQ. This chain's CDR3 is CASSLSATQNEQYF. The CDR3 region has the DNA TGCGCCAGCAGCCTGAGTGCGACACAAAACGAGCAGTACTTC.

The chain recombines TRBV7-2 with TRBJ2-3; 7 nucleotides line up with TRBD2. V was clipped by 2 bases and J by 4 bases; unmatched bases: 6. This CDR3 comprises 15 residues. Germline loops: CDR1 SGHTA, CDR2 FQGNSA. The CDR3 DNA follows: TGTGCCAGCAGCTTAAACGGGAGGATCGCAGATACGCAGTATTTT. Its translation: CASSLNGRIADTQYF. Drawing the rest from reference TRBV7-2 and TRBJ2-3, the complete variable domain is GAGVSQSPSNKVTEKGKDVELRCDPISGHTALYWYRQSLGQGLEFLIYFQGNSAPDKSGLPSDRFSAERTGGSVSTLTIQRTQQEDSAVYLCASSLNGRIADTQYFGPGTRLTVL.

The chain has TRBV23-1 and TRBJ1-2; D not certain. TRBV23-1 is flagged as an ORF with uncertain function. The CDR3 sequence is 13 residues long. The V and J ends lost 3 bases and 4 bases respectively, with 9 bases between them. In nucleotides, the CDR3 is TGCGCCAGCAGTCACTCTCCCTCCTATGGCTACACCTTC. Its protein is CASSHSPSYGYTF.

This sequence joins TRBV7-2 and TRBJ2-3; 7 bases align to TRBD1. V shed 5 bases and J 4 bases; nucleotides not matched to a gene: 12. The V gene's germline CDR1 is SGHTA and CDR2 FQGNSA. CDR3 size: 16 residues. CDR3 loop: CASSALTGDGADTQYF. Written as DNA, the CDR3 is TGTGCCAGCAGCGCACTTACAGGGGACGGCGCAGATACGCAGTATTTT.

The chain couples TRBV11-2 to TRBJ1-1; D gene uncertain. V lost 3 bases and J 4 bases, leaving 15 bases between the germline ends. This CDR3 spans 15 amino acids. Germline CDR1 SGHAT, CDR2 FQNNGV. The CDR3 loop reads CASSFLGELGTEAFF. The CDR3 DNA reads as TGTGCCAGCAGCTTCCTCGGGGAATTGGGCACTGAAGCTTTCTTT.

The rearrangement uses TRBV4-1 and TRBJ1-5, with D perhaps TRBD1 (5 bases). Germline CDR1 is MGHRA and CDR2 is YSYEKL. This CDR3 is 14 amino acids long. V was cut by 0 bases and J by 11 bases, with 14 bases left in between. CDR3 region: CASSQETAAKTQHF. The CDR3 DNA reads TGCGCCAGCAGCCAAGAGACAGCCGCCAAGACCCAGCATTTT.

The chain employs TRBV18 and TRBJ1-5; tentative D call: TRBD1 (5 bases). Deletions cut 2 bases from V and 2 bases from J, with 22 bases between. CDR3 size: 19 residues. From germline, CDR1 is KGHSH and CDR2 LQKENI. CDR3 sequence (DNA): TGTGCCAGCTCACCATTCATCGTAACGGTGTCGGGGGGCAATCAGCCCCAGCATTTT. Translated: CASSPFIVTVSGGNQPQHF.

In its sample, this clone was seen a few times. The chain combines TRBV19 with TRBJ2-7, with a tentative D call TRBD1 (7 bases). The V end was cut by 5 bases, the J end by 5 bases, with 19 bases between. The CDR3 length is 15 residues. The germline V gene has CDR1 LNHDA and CDR2 SQIVND (reference sequence). The CDR3 here is CASSPTHRGGNEQYF. For the CDR3, the DNA is TGTGCCAGTAGTCCCACCCACAGGGGAGGAAACGAGCAGTACTTC.

V usage is TRBV9 and J usage is TRBJ2-1; TRBD1 is a possible D gene (5 bases). CDR1 is SGDLS and CDR2 is YYNGEE in the germline V gene. V was trimmed by 0 bases and J by 6 bases, leaving 10 bases between them. CDR3 length equals 14 residues. This CDR3 reads CASSVGGWGNEQFF. The CDR3 region has the DNA TGTGCCAGCAGCGTAGGGGGCTGGGGCAATGAGCAGTTCTTC.